Listed below are T cell receptor beta chains from one sample, sequenced in a study of T cells in Graves' hyperthyroidism and ophthalmopathy. TCRdb re-analysed the multiplex PCR reads in MiXCR, keeping a single row per CDR3 protein. The top ten hold about 43% of the sample, which has a few hundred thousand distinct CDR3 sequences, approximately 48% seen once. Source material: peripheral blood or thyroid tissue (not recorded which). The receptors shown here come from an adult woman with Graves' disease, either hyperthyroidism or ophthalmopathy (not recorded which). Each CDR3 is given with its conserved first and last residue. The D gene is left open where the match is weak. Clone size is shown for a subset of rows, as once, few, many or a class of expanded clone.

j_call clone_size cdr3_length d_call v_call cdr3_nt cdr3_aa
TRBJ2-5 . 15 TRBD2 TRBV10-3 TGTGCCATCAGTGGGACTAGCGGGGGCCAAGAGACCCAGTACTTC CAISGTSGGQETQYF
TRBJ1-1 many 14 . TRBV5-5 TGTGCCAGCAGGCCCTGGGAGGGGCACACTGAAGCTTTCTTT CASRPWEGHTEAFF
TRBJ1-2 few 12 . TRBV7-9 TGTGCCAGCAGCACGGTATCCCGGGGCTACACCTTC CASSTVSRGYTF
TRBJ2-7 few 15 TRBD1 TRBV6-2/TRBV6-3 TGTGCCAGCACCGAGCCTGGGACAGGGACTTCCGAGCAGTACTTC CASTEPGTGTSEQYF
TRBJ2-5 . 14 . TRBV5-1 TGCGCCAGCAGCTTTGGGGGTAGCGATCAGCCCCAGTACTTC CASSFGGSDQPQYF
TRBJ2-7 . 12 . TRBV19 TGTGCCAGCGGACACTACGACTACGAGCAGTACTTC CASGHYDYEQYF
TRBJ1-1 . 14 . TRBV7-9 TGTGCCAGCAGCAAGCGGGAGGGGGACACTGAAGCTTTCTTT CASSKREGDTEAFF
TRBJ2-3 . 13 . TRBV24-1 TGTGCCTCCTCAACATCAGGAGGGGATACGCAGTATTTT CASSTSGGDTQYF
TRBJ2-5 few 13 TRBD1 TRBV18 TGTGCCAGCTCCTCGACAGGGATGGAGACCCAGTACTTC CASSSTGMETQYF
TRBJ1-5 once 14 TRBD1 TRBV29-1 TGCAGCTTAGCCGGGCCAGGGGGCATTCAGCCCCAGCATTTT CSLAGPGGIQPQHF
TRBJ1-1 many 14 . TRBV29-1 TGCAGCGGGCGGGGGGGCTCCGCGAACACTGAAGCTTTCTTT CSGRGGSANTEAFF
TRBJ2-3 . 17 . TRBV5-6 TGTGCCAGCAGCTTGTCGATAACTAGGCACACCACAGATACGCAGTATTTT CASSLSITRHTTDTQYF
TRBJ1-1 . 13 TRBD1 TRBV20-1 TGCAGTTGGCCGGGACAGGGAAACACTGAAGCTTTCTTT CSWPGQGNTEAFF
TRBJ2-2 many 15 . TRBV7-9 TGCGCCAGCAGCTTGGCGGTATCGAACACCGGGGAGCTGTTTTTT CASSLAVSNTGELFF
TRBJ1-2 . 15 . TRBV10-3 TGTGCCATCAGTGTCGAGAGGGTACTTAACTATGGCTACACCTTC CAISVERVLNYGYTF
TRBJ2-7 few 15 TRBD1 TRBV10-3 TGTGCCAGCAGCCCTGGGACAGAGACCCCCTACGAGCAGTACTTC CASSPGTETPYEQYF
TRBJ1-6 . 14 . TRBV4-3 TGCGCCAGCAGCCAAGATAGCGGGAATTCACCCCTCCACTTT CASSQDSGNSPLHF
TRBJ2-3 few 15 TRBD1 TRBV7-2 TGTGCCAGCAGCTACACAGGGGGAGAGACAGATACGCAGTATTTT CASSYTGGETDTQYF
TRBJ2-7 few 13 . TRBV29-1 TGCAGCGTTGATAGGCCTAACTCCTACGAGCAGTACTTC CSVDRPNSYEQYF
TRBJ2-5 . 12 TRBD1 TRBV29-1 TGCAGCAGTTTAGGGGGCGCGAAGACCCAGTACTTC CSSLGGAKTQYF
TRBJ2-2 once 18 TRBD2 TRBV7-7 TGTGCTAGCAGTCAGCCTGCTAGGCCGGGGGGGAACACCGGGGAGCTGTTTTTT CASSQPARPGGNTGELFF
TRBJ1-5 many 12 . TRBV19 TGTGCCAGTAGTATGGGAGCCCGACTGCAGCATTTT CASSMGARLQHF
TRBJ2-7 . 12 . TRBV24-1 TGTGCCACCAGTGACCGTTCCTACGAGCAGTACTTC CATSDRSYEQYF
TRBJ2-6 few 17 TRBD2 TRBV29-1 TGCAGCGTTGTGGGGCCTAGCGGGAGGACAGGGGCCAACGTCCTGACTTTC CSVVGPSGRTGANVLTF
TRBJ2-3 . 15 . TRBV7-9 TGTGCCAGCACCCGAGGGTCTACCTACACAGATACGCAGTATTTT CASTRGSTYTDTQYF
TRBJ2-5 . 11 . TRBV10-3 TGTGCCATCAGGTTGTTAGAGACCCAGTACTTC CAIRLLETQYF
TRBJ1-6 many 16 . TRBV2 TGTGCCAGCAGCCCCATGGGTCTTGGGGCGGGTTCACCCCTCCACTTT CASSPMGLGAGSPLHF
TRBJ1-6 once 15 . TRBV25-1 TGTGCCAGCAGTTACGAAGCAGGCATTAATTCACCCCTCCACTTT CASSYEAGINSPLHF
TRBJ2-7 . 13 . TRBV2 TGTGCCAGCAGACGGACAGAGACCTACGAGCAGTACTTC CASRRTETYEQYF
TRBJ2-3 many 14 TRBD2 TRBV29-1 TGCAGCGTTGGGACTAGCGGGAGCACAGATACGCAGTATTTT CSVGTSGSTDTQYF